Shown below are 25 T cell receptor beta chains from a single sample sequenced in a study of T cells in tumors after PD-1 blockade (dated by TCRdb to between 2019 and 2020). The protocol used for the library was the immunoSEQ multiplex PCR assay. TCRdb took this table from immuneACCESS and kept in-frame rearrangements with V and J called. Such tables lack part of the clones; where checked against another copy, unresolved V genes explain under half of the gap, and the rest is unexplained. This sample holds roughly 35,000 clones; roughly four fifths were observed only once. The top ten hold around 38% of the sample. Taken with the paper, the label for time point translates to: after anti-PD-1 therapy. The source material was PBMCs, sampled after anti-PD-1 treatment. The source of these receptors is a human donor with basal cell carcinoma.

This rearrangement joins TRBV6-6 to TRBJ1-1; D call uncertain. Germline V CDR1 and CDR2: MNHNY, SVGAGI (reference sequence). This CDR3 has 16 amino acids. V shed 6 bases and J shed 6 bases, with 23 bases lying between them. The CDR3 nucleotides are TGTGCCAGCAGCCCCGGAGGCGTGGGAGGGTGGTCTGAAGCTTTCTTT. It yields the protein CASSPGGVGGWSEAFF.

This sequence joins TRBV7-9 and TRBJ2-7; D is perhaps TRBD2 (6 bases). Germline lookup yields CDR1 SEHNR and CDR2 FQNEAQ (reference sequence). CDR3 length: 12 amino acids. Between the trimmed V and J ends, which lost 3 bases and 3 bases, there was a span of 6 bases. The CDR3, as DNA: TGTGCCAGCAGCTTGCGGGACTACGAGCAGTACTTC. It yields the protein CASSLRDYEQYF.

There are a few counts of this clone. The genes are TRBV7-9 and TRBJ2-1, with D perhaps TRBD1 (5 bases). The V gene's germline CDR1 is SEHNR and CDR2 FQNEAQ (reference sequence). This CDR3 has 13 amino acids. With 1 base removed from V and 10 bases from J, the gap between germline ends came to 11 bases. Here the CDR3 reads CASSLVEKGEQFF. The CDR3 DNA follows: TGTGCCAGCAGCTTAGTTGAGAAGGGGGAGCAGTTCTTC.

V is TRBV6-5 and J is TRBJ2-7; D might be TRBD1 (5 bases). The ends were cut back, 6 bases at V and 0 bases at J, with 15 bases in the middle. In germline, CDR1 is MNHEY, CDR2 SVGAGI. The CDR3 sequence is 15 residues long. CDR3 in DNA: TGTGCCAGCAGGCAACTGGGGCCTAGCTCCTACGAGCAGTACTTC. It translates to CASRQLGPSSYEQYF.

This chain joins TRBV19 and TRBJ1-5; D is ambiguous. The CDR3 runs to 14 residues. V shed 9 bases and J shed 0 bases, with 12 bases lying between them. CDR1 is LNHDA, CDR2 SQIVND, per germline (reference sequence). CDR3 nucleotides: TGTGCCAGCGACGACAAGTATAGCAATCAGCCCCAGCATTTT. Translated, it gives CASDDKYSNQPQHF.

The chain joins TRBV4-2 to TRBJ2-1, with no clear D. Trimming cost V 5 bases and J 9 bases, with 17 bases left between them. CDR1 and CDR2 (germline): LGHNA, YNFKEQ. CDR3 length: 14 residues. This CDR3 reads CASSATETSGEQFF. CDR3 sequence (DNA): TGTGCCAGCAGCGCCACCGAGACCTCCGGTGAGCAGTTCTTC.

The J gene is TRBJ2-3, the V gene TRBV12-1; the table gives TRBD1 as D, unverified against the DNA. TRBV12-1 is assigned pseudogene status. The CDR3 sequence is 17 residues long. The CDR3: CASSSPDSPCATDTQYF. Here the CDR3 DNA reads TGTGCCAGCAGCTCCCCCGACAGCCCCTGCGCCACAGATACGCAGTATTTT.

In nucleotides, the CDR3 is TGCGCCAGCATAGGGGAATCGGGTCAGCCCCAGCATTTT. Amino acid sequence: CASIGESGQPQHF. This chain links TRBV23-1 with TRBJ1-5, with TRBD1 as a possible D gene (5 bases). TRBV23-1 is labeled an ORF, and its function is uncertain. The CDR3 extends over 13 amino acids. V dropped 7 bases and J dropped 6 bases, with 13 bases sitting between them.

V gene TRBV5-4 combines with J gene TRBJ2-3; 8 bases map to TRBD2. This CDR3 is built from 15 residues. V lost 0 bases and J lost 4; bases outside the gene matches: 4. CDR1 is SGHNT and CDR2 is YYREEE in the germline V gene (reference sequence). Here the CDR3 DNA reads TGTGCCAGCAGCTTGGCGGGGGGGCCGGCAGATACGCAGTATTTT. It translates to CASSLAGGPADTQYF.

The V and J genes are TRBV5-1 and TRBJ2-5, with 7 bases that match TRBD1. This CDR3 is 16 amino acids long. CDR1 is SGHRS, CDR2 YFSETQ, per germline. Trimming took 5 bases from V and 2 from J; bases not matched to a gene: 12. CDR3 in DNA: TGCGCCAGCAGTCTTGAGGGTAGGGGGCAGCAAGAGACCCAGTACTTC. Its protein is CASSLEGRGQQETQYF.

The gene calls are TRBV5-1 and TRBJ2-1, with D tentatively TRBD1 (5 bases). Germline lookup yields CDR1 SGHRS and CDR2 YFSETQ. Trimming stripped 6 bases from V and 5 bases from J, with 15 bases between. This CDR3 comprises 14 residues. As DNA, the CDR3 is TGCGCCAGCACCGAAGCAGGGTTTAACAATGAGCAGTTCTTC. It encodes CASTEAGFNNEQFF.

The chain has TRBV19 and TRBJ1-5, with D tentatively TRBD1 (6 bases). There are 13 residues in the CDR3. Trimming took 4 bases from V and 10 from J, leaving 14 bases between them. Germline V CDR1 and CDR2: LNHDA, SQIVND (reference sequence). Here the CDR3 reads CASSSGGHLPQHF. For the CDR3, the DNA is TGTGCCAGTAGTAGTGGGGGCCATCTTCCCCAGCATTTT.

This clone was found once. V is TRBV13 and J is TRBJ2-2; D assignment may be TRBD1 or TRBD2 (6 bases each). Germline loops: CDR1 PRHDT, CDR2 FYEKMQ (reference sequence). Deletions cut 2 bases from V and 2 bases from J, with 9 bases between. The CDR3 runs to 15 residues. CDR3 amino acids: CASSLRGRNTGELFF. The CDR3 DNA reads as TGTGCCAGCAGCTTACGGGGGCGCAACACCGGGGAGCTGTTTTTT. The full variable domain, rest sourced from reference TRBV13 and TRBJ2-2, is AAGVIQSPRHLIKEKRETATLKCYPIPRHDTVYWYQQGPGQDPQFLISFYEKMQSDKGSIPDRFSAQQFSDYHSELNMSSLELGDSALYFCASSLRGRNTGELFFGEGSRLTVL.

The chain joins TRBV30 to TRBJ1-4; D might be TRBD1 (6 bases). The CDR3 loop spans 15 amino acids. Germline V lookup: CDR1 GTSNPN, CDR2 SVGIG (reference sequence). The ends were cut back, 3 bases at V and 3 bases at J, with 14 bases in the middle. The CDR3 is CAWSRTGSANEKLFF. In DNA form, the CDR3 reads TGTGCCTGGAGCAGAACAGGGTCTGCTAATGAAAAACTGTTTTTT.

As concerns this clone: A much more abundant neighbour one base away suggests this may be a read error. For the CDR3, the DNA is TGTGCCAGCAGCCTCCGTTTCGTAGCGGAGCCTCTCGGGGACACCGGGGAGCTGTTTTTT. Protein: CASSLRFVAEPLGDTGELFF. V usage is TRBV4-2 and J usage is TRBJ2-2, with D maybe TRBD2 (6 bases). V lost 4 bases and J 3 bases, leaving 27 bases between the germline ends. The CDR3 is 20 amino acids. Germline V gene sequence: CDR1 LGHNA, CDR2 YNFKEQ.

The rearrangement joins TRBV9 to TRBJ1-3, with 8 positions matching TRBD1. From germline, CDR1 is SGDLS and CDR2 YYNGEE. Germline trimming cut 0 bases from V and 1 base from J; bases unmatched to any gene: 3. This CDR3 contains 16 residues. CDR3 residues: CASSVGGQGSGNTIYF. CDR3 coding DNA: TGTGCCAGCAGCGTAGGTGGACAGGGATCTGGAAACACCATATATTTT.

The genes are TRBV9 and TRBJ2-5; a possible D gene is TRBD2 (5 bases). Germline-derived CDR1 and CDR2 are SGDLS and YYNGEE. This CDR3 has 15 residues. Trimming pared 4 bases from V and 0 bases from J, leaving 13 bases between. The chain's CDR3 is CASSSTGINQETQYF. The DNA of the CDR3 is TGTGCCAGCAGCTCAACCGGGATCAACCAAGAGACCCAGTACTTC.

This rearrangement joins TRBV2 to TRBJ2-7; D might be TRBD1 or TRBD2, each matching 5 bases. Between the trimmed V and J ends, which lost 3 bases and 2 bases, there was a span of 8 bases. The CDR3 has 13 residues. CDR1 SNHLY and CDR2 FYNNEI come from the germline V gene. The CDR3 loop reads CASSEGVPYEQYF. CDR3 sequence (DNA): TGTGCCAGCAGTGAGGGGGTCCCCTACGAGCAGTACTTC.

This chain connects TRBV10-3 to TRBJ1-1; D possibly corresponds to TRBD1 (5 bases). V was clipped by 8 bases and J by 1 base, with 11 bases between them. CDR3 length: 13 amino acids. Germline loops: CDR1 ENHRY, CDR2 SYGVKD. The CDR3 region has the DNA TGTGCCATCTGGGGGTCGGGGAACACTGAAGCTTTCTTT. It is translated as CAIWGSGNTEAFF.

The V gene is TRBV7-2, the J gene TRBJ1-5; possible D gene TRBD1, 5 bases. V dropped 1 base and J dropped 2 bases, with 9 bases sitting between them. CDR1 is SGHTA, CDR2 FQGNSA, per germline. The CDR3 is 15 residues long. The chain's CDR3 is CASSLGGTGNQPQHF. The CDR3 DNA reads TGTGCCAGCAGCTTAGGGGGGACGGGCAATCAGCCCCAGCATTTT.

Written as DNA, the CDR3 is TGCAGTGCTAGTGACCACAGGGGCACTGAAGCTTTCTTT. Amino acid sequence: CSASDHRGTEAFF. The chain joins TRBV20-1 to TRBJ1-1; 7 bases agree with TRBD1. After removal of 3 bases from V and 4 bases from J, the junction contained 5 bases not matched to a gene. Germline CDR1 DFQATT, CDR2 SNEGSKA (reference sequence). The CDR3 has 13 amino acids.

V gene TRBV19 combines with J gene TRBJ2-3; D ambiguous. Germline V gene lookup returns CDR1 LNHDA and CDR2 SQIVND (reference sequence). The CDR3 has 13 residues. Trimming cost V 5 bases and J 2 bases, with 8 bases left between them. The CDR3 region has the DNA TGTGCCAGTAGTCAGGCGGTCACAGATACGCAGTATTTT. Translating gives CASSQAVTDTQYF.

This clone was recorded only once. This chain uses TRBV19 with TRBJ2-1; 8 nucleotides line up with TRBD1. This CDR3 comprises 15 residues. Unmatched junction bases numbered 5, after V lost 5 bases and J lost 2 bases. CDR1 and CDR2 from the germline V gene are LNHDA and SQIVND (reference sequence). This CDR3 reads CASSRTGGPYNEQFF. Here the CDR3 DNA reads TGTGCCAGTAGTCGCACAGGGGGGCCCTACAATGAGCAGTTCTTC. Looking up the rest from reference TRBV19 and TRBJ2-1 gives the full variable domain: DGGITQSPKYLFRKEGQNVTLSCEQNLNHDAMYWYRQDPGQGLRLIYYSQIVNDFQKGDIAEGYSVSREKKESFPLTVTSAQKNPTAFYLCASSRTGGPYNEQFFGPGTRLTVL.

The chain has TRBV5-1 and TRBJ2-3, with a possible D match to TRBD2 (5 bases). Trimming took 0 bases from V and 4 from J, leaving 9 bases between them. The CDR3 covers 14 residues. CDR1 is SGHRS and CDR2 is YFSETQ in the germline V gene. As DNA, the CDR3 is TGCGCCAGCAGCTTGGGGCTAGCAGCAGATACGCAGTATTTT. Its translation is CASSLGLAADTQYF.

The chain joins TRBV6-2 or TRBV6-3 to TRBJ2-6, with D tentatively TRBD1 (6 bases). The V end lost 6 bases, the J end lost 0 bases, and 12 bases lay between the germline ends. The CDR3 extends over 16 amino acids. The germline CDR1 and CDR2 sequences are MNHEY and SVGEGT. CDR3: CASSPTGSSGANVLTF. The CDR3 nucleotides are TGTGCCAGCAGCCCTACAGGGTCCTCTGGGGCCAACGTCCTGACTTTC.